These 11 T cell receptor beta chains were sequenced from one sample in a study of blood T cell repertoires in COVID-19. Method: immunoSEQ multiplex PCR; TCRdb's copy keeps in-frame clones and lacks some. The table includes over 100,000 clones, 70% to 90% detected once. What was sequenced was peripheral blood. The receptors shown here come from a man in his forties or fifties with active COVID-19.

The chain combines TRBV6-2 or TRBV6-3 with TRBJ2-1; 8 positions match TRBD2. This CDR3 has 18 residues. Germline V lookup: CDR1 MNHEY, CDR2 SVGEGT. J lost 8 bases, V lost 6 bases, and 21 bases had no gene match. The CDR3 DNA sequence: TGTGCCAGCAGCGATGCCGAGAGGGACCGGGGGGGCAGGTATGAGCAGTTCTTC. Protein sequence: CASSDAERDRGGRYEQFF.

V gene TRBV6-5 combines with J gene TRBJ2-7, with a tentative D call TRBD2 (6 bases). V lost 8 bases and J 4 bases, leaving 15 bases between the germline ends. Germline V gene data show CDR1 as MNHEY and CDR2 as SVGAGI. This CDR3 has 13 amino acids. CDR3 amino acids: CASGVTRGYEQYF. In DNA, the CDR3 is TGTGCCAGCGGGGTAACACGGGGGTACGAGCAGTACTTC.

The CDR3 sequence is CASSYGASGHLDTQYF. The CDR3 DNA is TGTGCCAGCAGCTACGGGGCTAGCGGGCATTTGGATACGCAGTATTTT. This chain uses TRBV14 with TRBJ2-3, with 8 bases matching TRBD2. J gave up 6 bases and V 5 bases, and 13 bases lay outside the gene matches. CDR1 is SGHDN, CDR2 FVKESK, per germline. The CDR3 extends over 16 amino acids.

This chain links TRBV7-9 with TRBJ2-5; 10 positions agree with TRBD2. Germline V gene data show CDR1 as SEHNR and CDR2 as FQNEAQ (reference sequence). Germline trimming cut 5 bases from V and 7 bases from J; bases unmatched to any gene: 13. The CDR3 is 16 amino acids. The CDR3 nucleotides are TGTGCCAGCAGCCCCCGAACAGTTAGCGGGGGGTGGACCCAGTACTTC. It codes for CASSPRTVSGGWTQYF.

This chain connects TRBV2 to TRBJ1-2, with D maybe TRBD1 (5 bases). CDR1 and CDR2 (germline): SNHLY, FYNNEI. CDR3 length: 13 amino acids. Trimming pared 6 bases from V and 3 bases from J, leaving 11 bases between. The CDR3 protein is CASRGGTDYGYTF. CDR3 coding DNA: TGTGCCAGCAGGGGAGGGACTGACTATGGCTACACCTTC.

Note on this clone: A read error may account for a junction end that differs from germline. The chain couples TRBV13 to TRBJ2-4, with D maybe TRBD2 (5 bases). Per the germline V gene, CDR1 is PRHDT and CDR2 is FYEKMQ (reference sequence). CDR3 size: 14 residues. The CDR3 reads CASSLWLAENIQYF. CDR3 DNA sequence: TGTGCCAGCAGCTTATGGCTAGCCGAAAACATTCAGTACTTC.

The chain recombines TRBV5-4 with TRBJ1-3; 7 bases agree with TRBD1. Germline CDR1 reads SGHNT; CDR2 reads YYREEE (reference sequence). The CDR3 has 17 amino acids. The ends lost 1 base at V and 0 bases at J; junction bases unmatched: 7. CDR3 loop: CASSLRGTVPSGNTIYF. CDR3 DNA: TGTGCCAGCAGCTTGAGAGGGACAGTGCCCTCTGGAAACACCATATATTTT.

The chain is built from TRBV7-3 and TRBJ2-5; 10 bases fit TRBD2. Germline V gene data show CDR1 as SGHTA and CDR2 as FQGTGA. The CDR3 loop spans 16 amino acids. Trimming cost V 5 bases and J 2 bases; bases outside gene matches: 8. CDR3 in DNA: TGTGCCAGCAGCCCCGGACTAGCGGTGATACAAGAGACCCAGTACTTC. Protein: CASSPGLAVIQETQYF.

The J gene is TRBJ1-1, the V gene TRBV2, with TRBD1 as a possible D gene (5 bases). V was shortened by 4 bases and J by 5 bases, with 17 bases between the two germline ends. This CDR3 contains 15 residues. The germline V gene encodes CDR1 SNHLY and CDR2 FYNNEI. Here the CDR3 DNA reads TGTGCCAGCAGTGGCCAGGGATCTTTGCGGACTGAAGCTTTCTTT. It codes for CASSGQGSLRTEAFF.

This chain connects TRBV7-9 to TRBJ2-1, with 7 positions matching TRBD1. Per the germline V gene, CDR1 is SEHNR and CDR2 is FQNEAQ (reference sequence). The CDR3 totals 14 residues. The J segment lost 10 bases and the V segment lost 1 base, leaving 7 bases of the junction unmatched. CDR3 bases: TGTGCCAGCAGCTTAGATAGTACAGGGGACGAGCAGTTCTTC. It codes for CASSLDSTGDEQFF.

The rearrangement uses TRBV18 and TRBJ2-7, with a weak D call TRBD2 (6 bases). The CDR3 loop spans 20 amino acids. V was trimmed by 2 bases and J by 3 bases, leaving 29 bases between them. Germline CDR1 KGHSH, CDR2 LQKENI. In DNA form, the CDR3 reads TGTGCCAGCTCACCAAACTGGGAGGAGTTTGCGGGGTCGGGGGTCTACGAGCAGTACTTC. As protein: CASSPNWEEFAGSGVYEQYF.